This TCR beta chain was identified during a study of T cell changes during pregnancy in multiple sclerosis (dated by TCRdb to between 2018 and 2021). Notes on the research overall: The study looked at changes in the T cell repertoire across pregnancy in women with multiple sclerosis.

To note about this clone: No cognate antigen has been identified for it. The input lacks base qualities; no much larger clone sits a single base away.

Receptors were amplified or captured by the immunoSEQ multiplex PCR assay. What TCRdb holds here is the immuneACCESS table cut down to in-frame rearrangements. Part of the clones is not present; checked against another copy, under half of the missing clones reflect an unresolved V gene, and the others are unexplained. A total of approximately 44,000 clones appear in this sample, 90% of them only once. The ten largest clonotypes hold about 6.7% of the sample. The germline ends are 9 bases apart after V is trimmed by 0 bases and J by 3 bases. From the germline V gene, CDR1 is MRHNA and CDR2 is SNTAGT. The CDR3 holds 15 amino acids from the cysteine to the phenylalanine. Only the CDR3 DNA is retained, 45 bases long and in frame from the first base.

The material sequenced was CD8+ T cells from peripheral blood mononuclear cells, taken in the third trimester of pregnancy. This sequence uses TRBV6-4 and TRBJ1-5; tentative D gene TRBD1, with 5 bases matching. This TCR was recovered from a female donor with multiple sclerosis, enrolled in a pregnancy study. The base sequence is TGTGCCAGCAGTGACTCAACAGGCCACAATCAGCCCCAGCATTTT. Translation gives CASSDSTGHNQPQHF.